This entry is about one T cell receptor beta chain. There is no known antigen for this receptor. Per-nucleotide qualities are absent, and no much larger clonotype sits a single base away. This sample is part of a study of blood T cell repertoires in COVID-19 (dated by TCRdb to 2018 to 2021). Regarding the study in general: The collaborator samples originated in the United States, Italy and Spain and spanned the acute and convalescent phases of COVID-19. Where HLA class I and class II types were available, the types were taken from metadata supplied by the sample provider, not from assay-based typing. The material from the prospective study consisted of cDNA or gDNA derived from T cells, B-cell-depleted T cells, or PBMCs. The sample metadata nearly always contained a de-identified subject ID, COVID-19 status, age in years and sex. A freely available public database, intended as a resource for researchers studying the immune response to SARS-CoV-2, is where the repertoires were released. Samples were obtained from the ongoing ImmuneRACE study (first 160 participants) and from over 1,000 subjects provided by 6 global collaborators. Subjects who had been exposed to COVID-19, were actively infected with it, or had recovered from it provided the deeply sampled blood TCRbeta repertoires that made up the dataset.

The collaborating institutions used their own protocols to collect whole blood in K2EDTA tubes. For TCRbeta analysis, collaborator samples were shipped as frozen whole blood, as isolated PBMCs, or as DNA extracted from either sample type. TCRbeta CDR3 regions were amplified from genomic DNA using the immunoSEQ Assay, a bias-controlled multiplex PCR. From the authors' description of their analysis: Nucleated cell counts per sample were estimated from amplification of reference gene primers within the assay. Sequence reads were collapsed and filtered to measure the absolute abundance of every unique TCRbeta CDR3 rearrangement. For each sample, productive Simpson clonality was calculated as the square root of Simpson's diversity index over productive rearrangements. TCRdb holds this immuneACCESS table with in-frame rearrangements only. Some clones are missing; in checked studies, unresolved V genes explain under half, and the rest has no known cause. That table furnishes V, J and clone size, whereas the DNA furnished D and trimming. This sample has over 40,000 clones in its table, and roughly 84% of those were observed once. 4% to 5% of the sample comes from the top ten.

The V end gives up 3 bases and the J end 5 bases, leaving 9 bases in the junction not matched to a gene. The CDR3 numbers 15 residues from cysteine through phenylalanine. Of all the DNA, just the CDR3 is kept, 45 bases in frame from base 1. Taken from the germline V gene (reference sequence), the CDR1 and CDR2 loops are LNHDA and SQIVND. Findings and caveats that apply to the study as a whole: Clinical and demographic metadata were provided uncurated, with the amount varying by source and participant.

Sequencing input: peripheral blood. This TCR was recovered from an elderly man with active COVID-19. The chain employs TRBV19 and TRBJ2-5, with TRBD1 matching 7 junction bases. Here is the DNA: TGTGCCAGTAGTATGCTACAGGGGCCCCGCGAGACCCAGTACTTC. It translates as CASSMLQGPRETQYF.